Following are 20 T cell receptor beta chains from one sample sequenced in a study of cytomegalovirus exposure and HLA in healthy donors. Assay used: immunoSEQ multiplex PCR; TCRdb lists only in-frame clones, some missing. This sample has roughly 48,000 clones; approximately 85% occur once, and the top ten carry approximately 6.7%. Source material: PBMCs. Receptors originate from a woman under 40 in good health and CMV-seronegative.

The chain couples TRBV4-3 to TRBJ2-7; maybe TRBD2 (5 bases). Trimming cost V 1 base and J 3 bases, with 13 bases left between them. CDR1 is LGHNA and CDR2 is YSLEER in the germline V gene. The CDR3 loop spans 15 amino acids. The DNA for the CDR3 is TGCGCCAGCAGCCAAGTAGCGCATACATTCTACGAGCAGTACTTC. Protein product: CASSQVAHTFYEQYF.

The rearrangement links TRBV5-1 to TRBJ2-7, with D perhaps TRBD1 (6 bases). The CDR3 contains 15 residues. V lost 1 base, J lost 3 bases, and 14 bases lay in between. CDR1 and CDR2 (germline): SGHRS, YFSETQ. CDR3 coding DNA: TGCGCCAGCAGCTTGAGGTCGACAGGTAACTACGAGCAGTACTTC. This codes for CASSLRSTGNYEQYF.

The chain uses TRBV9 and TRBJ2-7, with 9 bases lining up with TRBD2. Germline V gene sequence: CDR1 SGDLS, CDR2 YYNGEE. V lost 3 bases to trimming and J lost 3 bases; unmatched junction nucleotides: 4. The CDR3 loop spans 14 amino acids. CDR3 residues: CASSGGLARYEQYF. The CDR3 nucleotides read TGTGCCAGCAGCGGTGGACTAGCGCGCTACGAGCAGTACTTC.

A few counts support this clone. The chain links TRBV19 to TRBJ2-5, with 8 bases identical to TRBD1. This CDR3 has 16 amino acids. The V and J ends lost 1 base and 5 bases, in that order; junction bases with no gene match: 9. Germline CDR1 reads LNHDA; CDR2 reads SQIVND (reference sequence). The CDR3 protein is CASSIAKDRAWETQYF. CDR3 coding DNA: TGTGCCAGTAGTATAGCTAAGGACAGGGCATGGGAGACCCAGTACTTC.

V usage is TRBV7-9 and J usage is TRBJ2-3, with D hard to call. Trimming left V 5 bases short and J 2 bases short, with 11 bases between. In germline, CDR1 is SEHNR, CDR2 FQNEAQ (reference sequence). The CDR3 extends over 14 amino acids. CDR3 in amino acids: CASSPRGNTDTQYF. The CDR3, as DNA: TGTGCCAGCAGCCCCCGCGGCAACACAGATACGCAGTATTTT.

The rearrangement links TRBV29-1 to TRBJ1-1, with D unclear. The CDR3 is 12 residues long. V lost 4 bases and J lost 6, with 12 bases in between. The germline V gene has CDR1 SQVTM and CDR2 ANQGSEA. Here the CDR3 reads CSVVGDSAEAFF. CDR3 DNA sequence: TGCAGCGTTGTGGGAGACTCAGCTGAAGCTTTCTTT.

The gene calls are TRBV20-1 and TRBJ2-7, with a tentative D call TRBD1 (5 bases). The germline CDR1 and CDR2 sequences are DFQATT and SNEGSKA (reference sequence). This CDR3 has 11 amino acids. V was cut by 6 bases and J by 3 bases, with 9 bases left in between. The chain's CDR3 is CSATGVYEQYF. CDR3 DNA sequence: TGCAGTGCAACAGGAGTCTACGAGCAGTACTTC.

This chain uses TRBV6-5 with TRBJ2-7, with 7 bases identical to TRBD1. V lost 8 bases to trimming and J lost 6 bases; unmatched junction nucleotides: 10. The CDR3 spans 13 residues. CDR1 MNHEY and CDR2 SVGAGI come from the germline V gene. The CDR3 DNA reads TGTGCCAGCCGGAGGCAGGGGGTGTCCGAGCAGTACTTC. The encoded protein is CASRRQGVSEQYF.

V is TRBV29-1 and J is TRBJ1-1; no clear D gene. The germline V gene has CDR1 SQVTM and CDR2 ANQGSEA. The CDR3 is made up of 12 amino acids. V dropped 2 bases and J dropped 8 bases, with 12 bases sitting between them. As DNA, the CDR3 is TGCAGCGTTGAAAGCGGCGGTAGGGAAGCTTTCTTT. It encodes CSVESGGREAFF.

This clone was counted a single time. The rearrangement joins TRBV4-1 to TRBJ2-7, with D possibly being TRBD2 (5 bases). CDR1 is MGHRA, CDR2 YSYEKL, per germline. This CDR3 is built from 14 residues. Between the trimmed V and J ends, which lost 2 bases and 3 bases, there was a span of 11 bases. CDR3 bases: TGCGCCAGCAGCCAATTGGAACTAGGCTACGAGCAGTACTTC. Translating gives CASSQLELGYEQYF.

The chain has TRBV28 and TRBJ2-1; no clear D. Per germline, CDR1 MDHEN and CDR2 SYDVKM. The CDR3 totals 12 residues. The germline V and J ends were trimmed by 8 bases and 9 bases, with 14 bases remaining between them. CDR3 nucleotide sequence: TGTGCCAGCGCCTTCCCGTCGAGTGAGCAGTTCTTC. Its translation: CASAFPSSEQFF.

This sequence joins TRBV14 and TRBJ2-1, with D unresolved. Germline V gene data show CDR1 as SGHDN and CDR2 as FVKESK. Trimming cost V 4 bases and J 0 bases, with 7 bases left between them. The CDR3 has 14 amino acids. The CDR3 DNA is TGTGCCAGCAGCCTTGACTCCTCCTACAATGAGCAGTTCTTC. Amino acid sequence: CASSLDSSYNEQFF.

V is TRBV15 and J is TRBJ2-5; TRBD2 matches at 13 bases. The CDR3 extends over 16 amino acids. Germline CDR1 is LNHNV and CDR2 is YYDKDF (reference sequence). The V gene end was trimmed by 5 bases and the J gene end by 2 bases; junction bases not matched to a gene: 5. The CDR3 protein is CATSLTSGRLQETQYF. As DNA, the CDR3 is TGTGCCACCAGCCTGACTAGCGGGAGGCTACAAGAGACCCAGTACTTC.

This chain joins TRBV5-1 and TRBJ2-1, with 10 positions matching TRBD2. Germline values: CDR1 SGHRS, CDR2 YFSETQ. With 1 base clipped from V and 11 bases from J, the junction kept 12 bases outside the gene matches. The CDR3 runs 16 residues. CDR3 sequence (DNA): TGCGCCAGCAGCTTGTCGGTTCTAGCGGGAGCCCAGCAGCAGTTCTTC. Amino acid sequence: CASSLSVLAGAQQQFF.

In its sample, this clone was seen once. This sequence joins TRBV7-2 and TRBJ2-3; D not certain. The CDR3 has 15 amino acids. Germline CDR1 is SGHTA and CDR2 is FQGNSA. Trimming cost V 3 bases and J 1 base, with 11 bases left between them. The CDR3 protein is CASSFQGGRTDTQYF. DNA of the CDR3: TGTGCCAGCAGCTTTCAAGGCGGCCGCACAGATACGCAGTATTTT.

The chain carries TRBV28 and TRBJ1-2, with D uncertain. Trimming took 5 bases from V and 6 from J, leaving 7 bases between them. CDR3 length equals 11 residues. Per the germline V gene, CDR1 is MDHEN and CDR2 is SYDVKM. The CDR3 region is CASSLGNGYTF. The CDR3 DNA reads TGTGCCAGCAGTCTAGGAAATGGCTACACCTTC.

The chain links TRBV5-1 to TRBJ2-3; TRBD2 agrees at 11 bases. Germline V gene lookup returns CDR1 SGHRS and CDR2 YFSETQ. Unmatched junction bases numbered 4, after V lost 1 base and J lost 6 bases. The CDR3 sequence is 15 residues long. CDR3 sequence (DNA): TGCGCCAGCAGCTTGTTACTAGCGGGAGAGGATACGCAGTATTTT. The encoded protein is CASSLLLAGEDTQYF. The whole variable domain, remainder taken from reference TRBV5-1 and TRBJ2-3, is KAGVTQTPRYLIKTRGQQVTLSCSPISGHRSVSWYQQTPGQGLQFLFEYFSETQRNKGNFPGRFSGRQFSNSRSEMNVSTLELGDSALYLCASSLLLAGEDTQYFGPGTRLTVL.

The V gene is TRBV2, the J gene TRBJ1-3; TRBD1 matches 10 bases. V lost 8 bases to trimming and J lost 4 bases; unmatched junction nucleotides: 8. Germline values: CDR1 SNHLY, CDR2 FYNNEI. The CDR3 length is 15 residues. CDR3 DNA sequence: TGTGCCAGCTTCCGACAGGGGGCGCCCGGAAACACCATATATTTT. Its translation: CASFRQGAPGNTIYF. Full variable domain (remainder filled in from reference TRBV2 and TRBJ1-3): EPEVTQTPSHQVTQMGQEVILRCVPISNHLYFYWYRQILGQKVEFLVSFYNNEISEKSEIFDDQFSVERPDGSNFTLKIRSTKLEDSAMYFCASFRQGAPGNTIYFGEGSWLTVV.

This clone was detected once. CDR3 protein: CASSPSGVPGANVLTF. The CDR3 DNA reads TGTGCCAGCAGCCCGTCGGGGGTCCCTGGGGCCAACGTCCTGACTTTC. The V and J genes are TRBV11-2 and TRBJ2-6; perhaps TRBD2 as D (6 bases). CDR3 length: 16 residues. CDR1 is SGHAT and CDR2 is FQNNGV in the germline V gene. Trimming stripped 5 bases from V and 2 bases from J, with 13 bases between.

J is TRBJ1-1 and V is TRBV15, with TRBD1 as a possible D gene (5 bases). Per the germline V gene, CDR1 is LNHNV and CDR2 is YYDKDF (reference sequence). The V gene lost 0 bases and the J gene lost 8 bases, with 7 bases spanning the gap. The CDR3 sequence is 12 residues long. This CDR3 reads CATSRDRGEAFF. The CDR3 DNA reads TGTGCCACCAGCAGAGATCGGGGGGAAGCTTTCTTT.